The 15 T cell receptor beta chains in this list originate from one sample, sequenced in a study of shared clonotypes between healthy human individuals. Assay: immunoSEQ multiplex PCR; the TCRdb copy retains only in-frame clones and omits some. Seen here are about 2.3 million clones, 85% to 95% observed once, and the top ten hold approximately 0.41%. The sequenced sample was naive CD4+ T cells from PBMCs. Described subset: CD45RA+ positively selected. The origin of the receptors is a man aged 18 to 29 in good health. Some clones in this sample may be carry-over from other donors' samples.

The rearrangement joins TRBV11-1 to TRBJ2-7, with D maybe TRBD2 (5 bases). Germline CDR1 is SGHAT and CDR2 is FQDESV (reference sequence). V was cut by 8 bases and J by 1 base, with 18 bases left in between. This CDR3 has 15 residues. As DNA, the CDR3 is TGTGCCAGCGCCTGGACGGGCCCGGGGTCCTACGAGCAGTACTTC. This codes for CASAWTGPGSYEQYF.

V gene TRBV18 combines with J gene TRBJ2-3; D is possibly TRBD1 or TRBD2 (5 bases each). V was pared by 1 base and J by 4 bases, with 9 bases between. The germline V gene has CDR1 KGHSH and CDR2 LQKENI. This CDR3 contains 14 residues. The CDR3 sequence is CASSPQGRADTQYF. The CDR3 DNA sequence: TGTGCCAGCTCACCACAGGGGAGAGCAGATACGCAGTATTTT.

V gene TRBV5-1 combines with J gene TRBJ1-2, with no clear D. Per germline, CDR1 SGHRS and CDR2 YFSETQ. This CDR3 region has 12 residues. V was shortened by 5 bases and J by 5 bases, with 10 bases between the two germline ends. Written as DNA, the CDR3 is TGCGCCAGCAGGGACGGTGAATATGGCTACACCTTC. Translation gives CASRDGEYGYTF.

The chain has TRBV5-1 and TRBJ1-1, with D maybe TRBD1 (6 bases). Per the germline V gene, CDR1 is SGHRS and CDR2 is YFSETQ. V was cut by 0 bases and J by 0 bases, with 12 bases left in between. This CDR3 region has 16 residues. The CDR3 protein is CASSLGQVGMNTEAFF. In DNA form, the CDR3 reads TGCGCCAGCAGCTTGGGACAGGTTGGAATGAACACTGAAGCTTTCTTT.

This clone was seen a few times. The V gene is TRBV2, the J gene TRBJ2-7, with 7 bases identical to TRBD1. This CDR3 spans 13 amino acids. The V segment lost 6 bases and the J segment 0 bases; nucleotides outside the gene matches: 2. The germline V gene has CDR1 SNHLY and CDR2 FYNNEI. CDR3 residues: CASSGDSSYEQYF. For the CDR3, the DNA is TGTGCCAGCAGCGGGGACAGCTCCTACGAGCAGTACTTC.

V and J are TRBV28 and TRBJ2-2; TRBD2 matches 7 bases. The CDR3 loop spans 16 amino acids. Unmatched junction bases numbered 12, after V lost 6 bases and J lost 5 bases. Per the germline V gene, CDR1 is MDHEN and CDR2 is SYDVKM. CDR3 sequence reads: CASRTRLADITGELFF. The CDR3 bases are TGTGCCAGCAGAACTCGACTAGCCGACATTACCGGGGAGCTGTTTTTT. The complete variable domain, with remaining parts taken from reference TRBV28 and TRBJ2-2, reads DVKVTQSSRYLVKRTGEKVFLECVQDMDHENMFWYRQDPGLGLRLIYFSYDVKMKEKGDIPEGYSVSREKKERFSLILESASTNQTSMYLCASRTRLADITGELFFGEGSRLTVL.

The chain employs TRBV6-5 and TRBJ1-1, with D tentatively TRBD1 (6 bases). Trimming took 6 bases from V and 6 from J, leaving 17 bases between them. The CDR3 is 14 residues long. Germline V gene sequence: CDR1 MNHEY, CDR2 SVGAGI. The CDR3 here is CASSPPREGAEAFF. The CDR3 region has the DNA TGTGCCAGCAGCCCTCCCAGGGAGGGGGCTGAAGCTTTCTTT.

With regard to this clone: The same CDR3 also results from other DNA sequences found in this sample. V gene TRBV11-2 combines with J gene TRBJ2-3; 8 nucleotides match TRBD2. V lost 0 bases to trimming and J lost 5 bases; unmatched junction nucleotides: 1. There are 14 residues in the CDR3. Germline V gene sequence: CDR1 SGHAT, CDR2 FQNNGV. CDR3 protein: CASSLDRGGDTQYF. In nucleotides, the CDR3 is TGTGCCAGCAGCTTAGATCGGGGGGGAGATACGCAGTATTTT.

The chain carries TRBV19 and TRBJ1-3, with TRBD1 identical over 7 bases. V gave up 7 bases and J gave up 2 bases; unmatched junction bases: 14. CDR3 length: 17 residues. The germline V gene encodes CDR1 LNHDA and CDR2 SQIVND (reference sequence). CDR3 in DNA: TGTGCCAGTACCAGAACGGGGACAGAAAGGCCTGGAAACACCATATATTTT. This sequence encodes CASTRTGTERPGNTIYF.

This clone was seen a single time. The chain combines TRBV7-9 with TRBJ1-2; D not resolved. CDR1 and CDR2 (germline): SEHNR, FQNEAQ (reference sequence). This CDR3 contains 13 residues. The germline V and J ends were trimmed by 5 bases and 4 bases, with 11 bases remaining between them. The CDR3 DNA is TGTGCCAGCAGCCCCCGGGAAACCTATGGCTACACCTTC. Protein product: CASSPRETYGYTF.

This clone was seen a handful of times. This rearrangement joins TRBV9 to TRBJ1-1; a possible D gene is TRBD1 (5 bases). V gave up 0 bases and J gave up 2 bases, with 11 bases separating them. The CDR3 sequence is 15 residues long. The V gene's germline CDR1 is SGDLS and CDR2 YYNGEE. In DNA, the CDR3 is TGTGCCAGCAGCGTAGAAGGGGCGCTTAACACTGAAGCTTTCTTT. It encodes CASSVEGALNTEAFF.

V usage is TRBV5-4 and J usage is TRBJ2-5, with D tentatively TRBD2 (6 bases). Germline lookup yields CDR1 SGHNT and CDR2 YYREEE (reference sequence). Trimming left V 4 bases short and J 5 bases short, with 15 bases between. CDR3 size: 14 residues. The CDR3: CASSPEGGRETQYF. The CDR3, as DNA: TGTGCCAGCAGCCCCGAAGGAGGGCGGGAGACCCAGTACTTC.

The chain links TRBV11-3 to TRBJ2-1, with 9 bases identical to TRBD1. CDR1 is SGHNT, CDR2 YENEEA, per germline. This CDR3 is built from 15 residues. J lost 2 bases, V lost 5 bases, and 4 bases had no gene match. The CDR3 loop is CASSLDRGAYNEQFF. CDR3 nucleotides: TGTGCCAGCAGCCTCGACAGGGGGGCCTACAATGAGCAGTTCTTC.

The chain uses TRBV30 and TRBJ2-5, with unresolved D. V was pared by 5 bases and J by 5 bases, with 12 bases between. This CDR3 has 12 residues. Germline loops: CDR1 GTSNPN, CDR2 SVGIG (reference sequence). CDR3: CAWGRVGETQYF. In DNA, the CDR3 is TGTGCCTGGGGTCGGGTGGGTGAGACCCAGTACTTC.

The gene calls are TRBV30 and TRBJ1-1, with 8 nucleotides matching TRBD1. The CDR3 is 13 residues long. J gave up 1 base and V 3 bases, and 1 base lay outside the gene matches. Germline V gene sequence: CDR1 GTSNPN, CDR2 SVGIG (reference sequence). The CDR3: CAWRQGGNTEAFF. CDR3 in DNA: TGTGCCTGGAGACAGGGGGGGAACACTGAAGCTTTCTTT.